This T cell receptor (beta chain) comes out of a study of cytomegalovirus exposure and HLA in healthy donors. Whole-study context: Unique TCR beta sequences numbering about 100 million came from around 180 million T cells in an earlier analysis.

PCR involved 60 Vbeta and 13 Jbeta primers. Data came from immunoSEQ multiplex PCR; TCRdb stores just in-frame clones and leaves some out. The table lists about 130,000 clones, 80% of them singletons. At sampling all donors were nominally healthy, likely with unrecorded immune exposures. About this clone itself: The antigen remains undetermined.

Study-level points and caveats: Most likely, a cluster of highly shared sequence variants arose as a sequencing artifact. Earlier analysis found most TCR beta V segments productive about 90% or about 30% of the time.

This CDR3 has 15 amino acids. CDR1 is MDHEN, CDR2 SYDVKM, per germline. V shed 1 base and J shed 3 bases, with 9 bases lying between them. V and J are TRBV28 and TRBJ2-2; the D gene is possibly TRBD1 (5 bases). This TCR was sampled from a man aged 35 to 55 in good health and CMV-seronegative. The sequenced sample consisted of PBMCs. CDR3 sequence reads: CASSLLWTHTGELFF. The CDR3 nucleotides are TGTGCCAGCAGTTTATTGTGGACACACACCGGGGAGCTGTTTTTT.